The following is a T cell receptor (beta chain) sequence with its context. Its antigen remains undetermined. Per-base qualities were not stored, and no clone one base away is much larger. The sample belongs to a study of technical replicates of blood from several donors (dated by TCRdb to 2016 to 2017). The cysteine opens and the phenylalanine closes a CDR3 of 14 amino acids. Only CDR3 DNA is held: 42 bases, read in frame from base 1. Via the germline V gene, CDR1 is LGHNA and CDR2 YNFKEQ. The V and J ends are trimmed by 4 bases and 2 bases, leaving 10 bases between them. Library method: the immunoSEQ multiplex PCR assay. TCRdb took this table from immuneACCESS and kept in-frame rearrangements with V and J called. Such tables lack part of the clones; where checked against another copy, unresolved V genes explain under half of the gap, and the rest is unexplained. This sample is represented by tens of thousands of clones; roughly 95% of them were singletons. The ten largest clonotypes hold about 3% of the sample.

This TCR was sampled from a human donor in good health. Some clones in this sample may be carry-over from other donors' samples. Sequencing was done on a sample of PBMCs. This receptor chain uses TRBV4-2 and TRBJ2-3; TRBD1 could be the D gene, as 6 bases match. Here the CDR3 is given as CASSLDRDTDTQYF. The bases are TGTGCCAGCAGCCTGGACAGAGACACAGATACGCAGTATTTT.